The rows below give T cell receptor beta chains drawn from one sample of a study of shared clonotypes between healthy human individuals. Profiled with immunoSEQ multiplex PCR; TCRdb holds only in-frame clones, not every one. The sample carries around 480,000 clones, roughly 79% recorded once. The sequenced sample was PBMCs. The receptors here all came from a woman aged 35 to 49 in good health. Some clones in this sample may be carry-over from other donors' samples. Each CDR3 is given with its conserved first and last residue. D genes are given only for firm matches. Size values are once, few and many counts, or a class for expanded clones, and some rows have none.

TRBV30 | - | - | CAWSVGLGGNTIYF
TRBV5-1 | - | TRBD2 | CASTKGGGQDGYNEQFF
TRBV2 | - | TRBD2 | CASSGYLVAGVYEQYF
TRBV27 | - | - | CASSRPGTTEAFF
TRBV30 | few | - | CAWSEYEAIQETQYF
TRBV5-1 | once | - | CASSLEPLNTEAFF
TRBV4-1 | - | - | CASTTLDLVTSADTQYF
TRBV29-1 | - | - | CSVVQGDYGYTF
TRBV6-1 | - | TRBD1 | CASSGWTGGTDTQYF
TRBV6-5 | many | - | CASSPGSEQFF
TRBV5-8 | - | TRBD2 | CASSLGELAGYADTQYF
TRBV30 | - | - | CAWSVGRSGGNTIYF
TRBV6-1 | - | - | CASSETRTEAFF
TRBV6-1 | - | - | CASSVWTLGSGELFF
TRBV7-8 | - | - | CASSYPWERQMNTEAFF
TRBV5-4 | - | - | CASSLGTRGTNTGELFF
TRBV2 | - | TRBD1 | CASTATGEGLGYTF
TRBV5-1 | - | - | CASSRGAGLEEDRYF
TRBV6-6 | - | TRBD2 | CASSFSGRGRYTQYF
TRBV9 | - | TRBD2 | CASSAAGVPYEQYF
TRBV7-9 | - | TRBD2 | CASSLFGTSLDEQFF
TRBV5-1 | - | - | CASNQDLTSYEQYF
TRBV7-3 | - | - | CASSPLTSGANVLTF
TRBV6-1 | - | TRBD1 | CASVLTGTAEAFF
TRBV5-5 | - | - | CASSLDGNWADTQYF
TRBV7-9 | - | - | CASSPLGDSPLHF
TRBV6-5 | - | TRBD2 | CASSPSGRAGFVQFF
TRBV29-1 | - | TRBD1 | CSARTGDGYTF
TRBV6-6 | - | - | CASREQGSINNSPLHF
TRBV2 | - | TRBD1 | CASSEGRTGLRAFF
TRBV9 | - | TRBD2 | CASSRGTSGTDTQYF
TRBV9 | - | TRBD1 | CASSADTTGSGNTIYF
TRBV28 | - | - | CASSLWDKTSSYNSPLHF
TRBV15 | - | - | CATSRVSSYNEQFF
TRBV27 | - | - | CASSLVGGEAFF
TRBV2 | - | - | CASSGNRSPENIQYF
TRBV15 | - | - | CATSRDGQSNQPQHF
TRBV5-1 | - | - | CASSLYGNQPQHF
TRBV19 | - | TRBD1 | CASTRTGGAGNQPQHF
TRBV11-2 | - | TRBD2 | CASSPEGGRGTYEQYF
TRBV13 | - | TRBD2 | CASSWGTSGMGETQYF
TRBV7-7 | - | - | CASSLALLNEQFF
TRBV11-2 | - | TRBD1 | CASSLEGAATEAFF
TRBV2 | many | TRBD1 | CASSAGTESEAFF
TRBV5-1 | - | TRBD2 | CASSPGTSGNQETQYF
TRBV19 | - | - | CASSISGGEKLFF
TRBV2 | - | - | CASSVEPGKGDTIYF
TRBV29-1 | - | - | CSVDTRGGSTEAFF
TRBV10-3 | - | TRBD1 | CAISELTGTEFF
TRBV18 | - | - | CASSQGNYEQYF
TRBV6-5 | - | - | CASSYWDGYGYTF
TRBV7-9 | - | - | CASSLARSSYNEQFF
TRBV6-1 | - | TRBD1 | CASSSQGVTSYEQYF
TRBV7-3 | once | TRBD1 | CASSPPGTVYNEQFF
TRBV2 | - | - | CASSDQRVSYEQYF
TRBV6-1 | - | - | CASRRGEETQYF
TRBV9 | - | TRBD1 | CASSWDREMSGYTF
TRBV28 | - | TRBD1 | CASSARTGKEQETQYF
TRBV2 | - | TRBD2 | CASRIAGSVNEQFF
TRBV28 | - | - | CASRENSPLHF